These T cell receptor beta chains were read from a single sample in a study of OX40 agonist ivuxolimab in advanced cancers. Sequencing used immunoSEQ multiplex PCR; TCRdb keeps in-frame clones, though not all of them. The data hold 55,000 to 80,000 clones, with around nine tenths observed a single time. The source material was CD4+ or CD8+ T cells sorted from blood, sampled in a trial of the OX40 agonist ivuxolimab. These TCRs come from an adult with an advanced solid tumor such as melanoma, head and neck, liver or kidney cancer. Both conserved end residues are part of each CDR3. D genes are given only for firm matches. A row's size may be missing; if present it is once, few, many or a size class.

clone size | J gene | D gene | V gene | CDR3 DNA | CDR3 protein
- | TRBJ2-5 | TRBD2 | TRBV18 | TGTGCCAGCTCACCACCGCTAGCGGGAGGGCGAGAGACCCAGTACTTC | CASSPPLAGGRETQYF
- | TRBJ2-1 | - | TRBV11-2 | TGTGCCAGCAGCTTATGGGGCGGTCAATCCTACAATGAGCAGTTCTTC | CASSLWGGQSYNEQFF
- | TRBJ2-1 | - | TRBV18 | TGTGCCAGCTCACCAAGGGAAATCTCCTACAATGAGCAGTTCTTC | CASSPREISYNEQFF
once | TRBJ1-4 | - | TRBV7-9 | TGTGCCAGCAGCTTCGGGGACCTCGGTTATGAAAAACTGTTTTTT | CASSFGDLGYEKLFF
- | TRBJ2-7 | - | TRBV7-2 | TGTGCCAGCAGCCCCCGGCCAGGGGAGTACGAGCAGTACTTC | CASSPRPGEYEQYF
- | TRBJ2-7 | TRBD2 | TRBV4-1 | TGCGCCAGCAGCCAAGACTCTAGCGGGAGGGTGTACGAGCAGTACTTC | CASSQDSSGRVYEQYF
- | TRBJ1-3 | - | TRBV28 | TGTGCCAGCAGGGGAGGCTCTGGAAACACCATATATTTT | CASRGGSGNTIYF
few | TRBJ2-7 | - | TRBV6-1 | TGTGCCAGCAGCATAACAGGGTTTTACGAGCAGTACTTC | CASSITGFYEQYF
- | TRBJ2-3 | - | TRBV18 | TGTGCCAGCTCACCCGAATCGGGGGCAGATACGCAGTATTTT | CASSPESGADTQYF
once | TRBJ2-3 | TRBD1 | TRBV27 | TGTGCCAGCAGTTTAGGACAGGGGGTTGGGGATACGCAGTATTTT | CASSLGQGVGDTQYF
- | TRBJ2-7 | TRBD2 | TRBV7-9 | TGTGCCAGCAGCTTAGCCGGGCGGGAGCGCCACGAGCAGTACTTC | CASSLAGRERHEQYF
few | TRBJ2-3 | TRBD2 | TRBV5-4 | TGTGCCAGCAGGACTAGCGGACACACAGATACGCAGTATTTT | CASRTSGHTDTQYF
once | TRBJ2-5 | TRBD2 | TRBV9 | TGTGCCAGCAGCGAGCAGGGGACTAGCGGGCTAGCACAGTACTTC | CASSEQGTSGLAQYF
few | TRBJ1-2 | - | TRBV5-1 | TGCGCCAGCAGCCCCCGACTACTATCTAACTATGGCTACACCTTC | CASSPRLLSNYGYTF
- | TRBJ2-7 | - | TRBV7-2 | TGTGCCAGCAGCTTAGGTGGCCGGCCTAGCTCCTACGAGCAGTACTTC | CASSLGGRPSSYEQYF
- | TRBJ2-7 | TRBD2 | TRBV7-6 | TGTGCCAGCAGCTTAACGTCCGGGAGGGCCCACGAGCAGTACTTC | CASSLTSGRAHEQYF
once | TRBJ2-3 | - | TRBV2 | TGTGCCAGCAACGCAGGGATGACAGATACGCAGTATTTT | CASNAGMTDTQYF
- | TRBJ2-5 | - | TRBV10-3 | TGTGCCATCAGTGAGTCTGGGGAGACCCAGTACTTC | CAISESGETQYF
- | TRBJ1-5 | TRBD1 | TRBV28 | TGTGCCAGCCGAACCGGGACAGGGTTCGGAAATCAGCCCCAGCATTTT | CASRTGTGFGNQPQHF
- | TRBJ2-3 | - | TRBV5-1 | TGCGCCAGCAGCTTTGGGAGCGGTTCCACAGATACGCAGTATTTT | CASSFGSGSTDTQYF
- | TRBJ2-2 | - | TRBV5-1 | TGCGCCAGCAGCTTGGTGGGAGACCCCTCTGGGGCCGGGGAGCTGTTTTTT | CASSLVGDPSGAGELFF
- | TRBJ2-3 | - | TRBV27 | TGTGCCAGCAGGCCGTACGCTAGCACAGATACGCAGTATTTT | CASRPYASTDTQYF
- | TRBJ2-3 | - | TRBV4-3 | TGCGCCAGCAGCCAAGGCGGTCATTTTTCATCAGATACGCAGTATTTT | CASSQGGHFSSDTQYF
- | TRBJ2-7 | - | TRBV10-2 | TGCGCCAGCAGTGAGTCGAGGGTACAGAACGAGCAGTACTTC | CASSESRVQNEQYF
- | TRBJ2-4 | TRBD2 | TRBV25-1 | TGTGCCAGCGGGACTAGCGGAGCCAAAAACATTCAGTACTTC | CASGTSGAKNIQYF
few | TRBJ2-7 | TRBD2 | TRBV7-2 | TGTGCCAGCAGTTACACCGGGACTACCTCCTACGAGCAGTACTTC | CASSYTGTTSYEQYF
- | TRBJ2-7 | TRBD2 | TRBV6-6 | TGTGCCAGCAGTCGGACTAGCGGGAGCTACGAGCAGTACTTC | CASSRTSGSYEQYF
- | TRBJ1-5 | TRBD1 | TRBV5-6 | TGTGCCAGCAGCTTAAGGGGACAGGGTTTTAATCAGCCCCAGCATTTT | CASSLRGQGFNQPQHF
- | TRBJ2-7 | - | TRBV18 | TGTGCCAGCTCACCCTCGGTCTGGGGCGAGCAGTACTTC | CASSPSVWGEQYF
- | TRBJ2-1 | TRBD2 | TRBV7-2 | TGTGCCAGCAGCTTTAGCGGGGGGAGCTCCTACAATGAGCAGTTCTTC | CASSFSGGSSYNEQFF
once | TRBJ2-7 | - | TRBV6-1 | TGTGCCAGCAGTGATCACCGGGACCTGCAGTACTTC | CASSDHRDLQYF
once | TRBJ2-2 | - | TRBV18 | TGTGCCAGCTCACCTCTCGCGAGCGGGAACACCGGGGAGCTGTTTTTT | CASSPLASGNTGELFF
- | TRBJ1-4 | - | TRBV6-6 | TGTGCCAGCAGTTACTCGCAAGTGGGAACTGAAAAACTGTTTTTT | CASSYSQVGTEKLFF
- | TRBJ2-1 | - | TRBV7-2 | TGTGCCAGCAGCGAGCAGTCCTACAATGAGCAGTTCTTC | CASSEQSYNEQFF
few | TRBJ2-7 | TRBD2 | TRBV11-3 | TGTGCCAGCAGCCCCCCTCGTCTGGGACTAGCGAACTCCTACGAGCAGTACTTC | CASSPPRLGLANSYEQYF
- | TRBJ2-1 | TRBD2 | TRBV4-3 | TGCGCCAGCAGCCAAGGGTCAGGACTAGCGGGAGCCAATGAGCAGTTCTTC | CASSQGSGLAGANEQFF
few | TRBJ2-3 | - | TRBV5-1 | TGCGCCAGCAGCTTCCCGGCTAGCACAGATACGCAGTATTTT | CASSFPASTDTQYF
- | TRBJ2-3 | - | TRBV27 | TGTGCCACTAAAAGGCCGTCGGGCGGTACTAGCACAGATACGCAGTATTTT | CATKRPSGGTSTDTQYF
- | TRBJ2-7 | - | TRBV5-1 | TGCGCCAGCAGCTTGGTGTATCAGGGCCACTACGAGCAGTACTTC | CASSLVYQGHYEQYF
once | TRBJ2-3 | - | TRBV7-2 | TGTGCCAGCAGCTTAGACCCGGGGTCTAGGGCAGATACGCAGTATTTT | CASSLDPGSRADTQYF
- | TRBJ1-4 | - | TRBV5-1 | TGCGCCAGCAGCGTCGGACAAGCAACTAATGAAAAACTGTTTTTT | CASSVGQATNEKLFF
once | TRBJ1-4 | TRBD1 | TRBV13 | TGTGCCAGCAGCCGGACAGGGGATGAAAAACTGTTTTTT | CASSRTGDEKLFF